This TCR beta chain was captured in a study of control samples from healthy donors and cancer patients (dated by TCRdb to the early 2020s). A word on this clone: Its antigen remains unidentified. Base qualities are not recorded, but no much larger clone differs from it by a single base.

CDR1 and CDR2 are read off the germline V gene as MDHEN and SYDVKM. CDR3 length: 15 amino acids, cysteine to phenylalanine. The kept DNA is CDR3 alone, 45 bases in frame from the first base. V is shortened by 6 bases, J by 1 base, and the region joining them spans 12 bases. The receptor library was made with the immunoSEQ multiplex PCR assay. The table was pulled from immuneACCESS by TCRdb, which kept in-frame rearrangements only. Such tables lose some clones; where checked, under half of the loss comes from unresolved V genes, and the rest has no known cause. The sample table records 200,000 to 250,000 clones; 85% to 95% of these occur just once. Of the sample, about 1.6% is held by the ten largest clones.

The receptor chain draws on TRBV28 and TRBJ2-2, with no reliable assignment of the D segment. Sequenced input: blood. This clonotype originated in a man aged 50 to 60 in good health. The CDR3 corresponds to CASSIGWGNTGELFF. At the DNA level, the sequence is TGTGCCAGCAGCATCGGGTGGGGGAACACCGGGGAGCTGTTTTTT.